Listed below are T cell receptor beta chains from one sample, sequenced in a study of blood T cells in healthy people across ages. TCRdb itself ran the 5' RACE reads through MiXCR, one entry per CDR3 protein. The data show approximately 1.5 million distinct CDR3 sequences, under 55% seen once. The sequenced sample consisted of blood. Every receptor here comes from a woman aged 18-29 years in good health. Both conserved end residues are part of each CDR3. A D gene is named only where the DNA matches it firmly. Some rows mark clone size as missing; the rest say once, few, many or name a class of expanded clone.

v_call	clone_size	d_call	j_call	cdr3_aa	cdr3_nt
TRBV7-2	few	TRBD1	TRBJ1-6	CASSVGQGDNSPLHF	TGTGCCAGCAGCGTCGGACAGGGGGACAATTCACCCCTCCACTTT
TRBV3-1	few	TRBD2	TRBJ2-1	CASGERGDYNEQFF	TGTGCCAGCGGCGAGCGGGGGGACTACAATGAGCAGTTCTTC
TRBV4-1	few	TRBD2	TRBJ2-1	CASSRSGDQFF	TGCGCCAGCAGCCGAAGCGGGGACCAGTTCTTC
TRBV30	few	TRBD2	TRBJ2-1	CASGLQYNEQFF	TGTGCCTCGGGACTACAATACAATGAGCAGTTCTTC
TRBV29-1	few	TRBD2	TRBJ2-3	CSVLNSGGATDTQYF	TGCAGCGTCTTAAATAGCGGGGGGGCAACAGATACGCAGTATTTT
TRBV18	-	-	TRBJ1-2	CASSPFGGANYGYTF	TGTGCCAGCTCGCCCTTCGGGGGTGCTAACTATGGCTACACCTTC
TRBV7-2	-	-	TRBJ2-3	CASSRWAASTDTQYF	TGTGCCAGCAGTCGATGGGCTGCTAGCACAGATACGCAGTATTTT
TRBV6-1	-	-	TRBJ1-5	CASSEEGQCVNGNQPQHF	TGTGCCAGCAGTGAAGAAGGCCAGTGCGTTAATGGCAATCAGCCCCAGCATTTT
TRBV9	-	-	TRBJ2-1	CASSTSGAASSYEQFF	TGTGCCAGCAGCACATCCGGGGCAGCCAGTTCCTACGAGCAGTTCTTC
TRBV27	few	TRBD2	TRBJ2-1	CASSSRAGVIYNEQFF	TGTGCCAGCAGTTCCCGAGCGGGAGTCATTTACAATGAGCAGTTCTTC
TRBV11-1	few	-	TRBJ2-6	CASSLAFDISGANVLTF	TGTGCCAGCAGCTTAGCGTTCGACATCTCTGGGGCCAACGTCCTGACTTTC
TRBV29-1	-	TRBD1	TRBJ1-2	CSVRTGKDNYGYTF	TGCAGCGTTCGGACAGGGAAGGATAACTATGGCTACACCTTC
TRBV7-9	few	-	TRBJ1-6	CASSLVVSYNSPLHF	TGTGCCAGCAGCTTAGTGGTCTCCTATAATTCACCCCTCCACTTT
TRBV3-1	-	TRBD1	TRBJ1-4	CASSKNRGGDEKLFF	TGTGCCAGCAGCAAGAACAGGGGAGGGGATGAAAAACTGTTTTTT
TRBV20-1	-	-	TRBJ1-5	CSARDVRGNQPQHF	TGCAGTGCTAGAGATGTGCGCGGGAATCAGCCCCAGCATTTT
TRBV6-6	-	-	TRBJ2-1	CASSYLTQYNEQFF	TGTGCCAGCAGTTACCTCACCCAGTACAATGAGCAGTTCTTC
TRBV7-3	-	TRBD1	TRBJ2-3	CASSLGQMADTQYF	TGTGCCAGCAGCTTGGGACAGATGGCAGATACGCAGTATTTT
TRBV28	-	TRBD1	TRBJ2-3	CASSPGPATGFADTQYF	TGTGCCAGCAGTCCTGGACCCGCGACAGGGTTCGCAGATACGCAGTATTTT
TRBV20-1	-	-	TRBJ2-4	CSARDWGQAKNIQYF	TGCAGTGCTAGAGATTGGGGCCAAGCCAAAAACATTCAGTACTTC
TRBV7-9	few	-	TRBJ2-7	CASSPMTYEQYF	TGTGCCAGCAGCCCAATGACCTACGAGCAGTACTTC
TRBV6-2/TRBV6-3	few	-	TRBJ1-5	CASSYGLGDSNQPQHF	TGTGCCAGCAGTTATGGCCTGGGGGATAGCAATCAGCCCCAGCATTTT
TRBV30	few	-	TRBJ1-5	CAWSVPNQPQHF	TGTGCCTGGAGTGTACCCAATCAGCCCCAGCATTTT
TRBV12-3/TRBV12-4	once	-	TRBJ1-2	CAGSLAARLANYGYTF	TGTGCCGGCAGTTTAGCGGCCAGGTTAGCTAACTATGGCTACACCTTC
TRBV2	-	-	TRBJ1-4	CASNSRTTNEKLFF	TGTGCCAGCAACTCGCGGACAACTAATGAAAAACTGTTTTTT
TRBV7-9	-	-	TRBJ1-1	CSSSFGDTEAFF	TGTTCCAGCAGTTTCGGAGACACTGAAGCTTTCTTT
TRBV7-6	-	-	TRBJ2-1	CASSLSGAGTYNEQFF	TGTGCCAGCAGCTTGAGTGGGGCCGGGACTTACAATGAGCAGTTCTTC
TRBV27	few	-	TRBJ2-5	CASSSISPQGRETQYF	TGTGCCAGCAGTTCCATTAGCCCCCAGGGGAGAGAGACCCAGTACTTC
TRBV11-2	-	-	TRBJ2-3	CASSPSLRRGTDTQYF	TGTGCCAGCTCGCCATCCCTCCGGAGGGGCACAGATACGCAGTATTTT
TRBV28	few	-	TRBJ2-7	CASSFDPASYEQYF	TGTGCCAGCAGTTTCGACCCGGCGTCCTACGAGCAGTACTTC
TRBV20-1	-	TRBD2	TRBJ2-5	CSAPLMTSGGAGEQYF	TGCAGTGCCCCGTTAATGACTAGCGGGGGGGCGGGGGAGCAGTACTTC
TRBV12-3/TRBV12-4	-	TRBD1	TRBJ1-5	CASSRQGRGQPQHF	TGTGCCAGCAGTCGACAGGGTCGGGGGCAGCCCCAGCATTTT
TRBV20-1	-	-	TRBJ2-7	CSASTRSEQYF	TGCAGTGCATCAACTAGGAGCGAGCAGTACTTC
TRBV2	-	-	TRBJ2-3	CASSVEFTDTQYF	TGTGCCAGCAGTGTCGAATTCACAGATACGCAGTATTTT
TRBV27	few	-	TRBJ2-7	CASSTEGYEQYF	TGTGCCAGCAGTACCGAGGGCTACGAGCAGTACTTC